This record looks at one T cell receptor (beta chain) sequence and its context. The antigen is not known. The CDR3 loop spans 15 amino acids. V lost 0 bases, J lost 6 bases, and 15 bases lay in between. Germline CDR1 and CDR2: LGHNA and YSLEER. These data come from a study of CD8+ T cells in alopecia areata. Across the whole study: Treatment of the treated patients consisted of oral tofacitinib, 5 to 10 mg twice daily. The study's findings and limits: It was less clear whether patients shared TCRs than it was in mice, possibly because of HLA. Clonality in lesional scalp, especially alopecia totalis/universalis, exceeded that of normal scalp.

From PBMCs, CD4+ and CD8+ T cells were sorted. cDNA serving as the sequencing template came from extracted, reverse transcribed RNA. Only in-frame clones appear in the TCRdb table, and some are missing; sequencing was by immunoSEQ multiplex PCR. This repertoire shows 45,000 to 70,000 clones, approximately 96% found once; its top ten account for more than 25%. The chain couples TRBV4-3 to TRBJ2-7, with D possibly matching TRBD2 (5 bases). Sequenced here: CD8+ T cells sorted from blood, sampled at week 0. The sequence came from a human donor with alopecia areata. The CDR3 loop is CASSQETAGLREQYF. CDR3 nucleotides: TGCGCCAGCAGCCAAGAAACCGCAGGACTGCGCGAGCAGTACTTC.